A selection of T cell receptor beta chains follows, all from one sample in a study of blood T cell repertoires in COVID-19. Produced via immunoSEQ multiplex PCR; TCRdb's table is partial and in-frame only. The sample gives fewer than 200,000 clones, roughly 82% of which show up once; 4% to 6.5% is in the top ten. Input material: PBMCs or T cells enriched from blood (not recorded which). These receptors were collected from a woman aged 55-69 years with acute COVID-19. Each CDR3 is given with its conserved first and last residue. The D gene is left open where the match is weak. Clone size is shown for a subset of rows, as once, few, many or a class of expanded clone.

DNA: TGTGCCAGCAGCTTGGGCGGAGGATACCGAGACTACGCTAACTATGGCTACACCTTC; CDR3: CASSLGGGYRDYANYGYTF; size: NA; D: NA; J: TRBJ1-2; V: TRBV11-2
DNA: TGTGCCAGCGATCTACAGGGAACCGGGGAGCTGTTTTTT; CDR3: CASDLQGTGELFF; size: few; D: NA; J: TRBJ2-2; V: TRBV7-9
DNA: TGTGCCAGCAGTCCCTCGCGGGGTCGCTACACCTTC; CDR3: CASSPSRGRYTF; size: NA; D: NA; J: TRBJ1-2; V: TRBV6-2/TRBV6-3
DNA: TGTGCCAGCTCACCAGGGGGACAGGGTTACAATGAGCAGTTCTTC; CDR3: CASSPGGQGYNEQFF; size: NA; D: TRBD1; J: TRBJ2-1; V: TRBV18
DNA: TGCGCCAGCAGTGAGTCTATGGCAGGACAATACAATGAGCAGTTCTTC; CDR3: CASSESMAGQYNEQFF; size: NA; D: NA; J: TRBJ2-1; V: TRBV10-1
DNA: TGTGCCAGCAGTGAATATTCCACAGGCGGTCTTTATGGCTACACCTTC; CDR3: CASSEYSTGGLYGYTF; size: once; D: NA; J: TRBJ1-2; V: TRBV25-1
DNA: TGCGCCAGCAGCCCCGGGACAGGAGCTTACAATGAGCAGTTCTTC; CDR3: CASSPGTGAYNEQFF; size: NA; D: TRBD1; J: TRBJ2-1; V: TRBV5-1
DNA: TGTGCCAGCAGTTCAAGACTAGCGGGAGCGACAGATACGCAGTATTTT; CDR3: CASSSRLAGATDTQYF; size: NA; D: TRBD2; J: TRBJ2-3; V: TRBV7-2
DNA: TGCGCCAGCAGCTTGGGCGGTACTGGAAACACCATATATTTT; CDR3: CASSLGGTGNTIYF; size: NA; D: NA; J: TRBJ1-3; V: TRBV5-1
DNA: TGTGCCAGCTCACCCGGGGGGAATCAGCCCCAGCATTTT; CDR3: CASSPGGNQPQHF; size: NA; D: NA; J: TRBJ1-5; V: TRBV18
DNA: TGCGCCAGCAGTACCCGGACTCTAGAAACCCACACCTTC; CDR3: CASSTRTLETHTF; size: NA; D: NA; J: TRBJ1-2; V: TRBV10-2
DNA: TGTGCCAGCAGCCTGACAGGGGGCCGCTATGGCTACACCTTC; CDR3: CASSLTGGRYGYTF; size: NA; D: TRBD1; J: TRBJ1-2; V: TRBV28
DNA: TGTGCCAGCACCCCGCGGGTTAATTCACCCCTCCACTTT; CDR3: CASTPRVNSPLHF; size: NA; D: NA; J: TRBJ1-6; V: TRBV12-3/TRBV12-4
DNA: TGCAGCGTCGCGGCCGAAGGGGGATGGAATCAGCCCCAGCATTTT; CDR3: CSVAAEGGWNQPQHF; size: NA; D: NA; J: TRBJ1-5; V: TRBV29-1
DNA: TGTGCCAGCAGCTTAGCCGCACTACAAGAGACCCAGTACTTC; CDR3: CASSLAALQETQYF; size: NA; D: NA; J: TRBJ2-5; V: TRBV7-9
DNA: TGTGCCTGGAGCCCCGGGACTAGGGGGAACACCGGGGAGCTGTTTTTT; CDR3: CAWSPGTRGNTGELFF; size: NA; D: TRBD2; J: TRBJ2-2; V: TRBV30
DNA: TGTGCCACCAGTGATGGGGCGGCCACAGATACGCAGTATTTT; CDR3: CATSDGAATDTQYF; size: NA; D: NA; J: TRBJ2-3; V: TRBV24-1
DNA: TGTGCCAGCAGCTTGAACACCCGTGGCTACACCTTC; CDR3: CASSLNTRGYTF; size: NA; D: NA; J: TRBJ1-2; V: TRBV5-8
DNA: TGTGCCAGCAGCTTGGGACAGGGGAACACTGAAGCTTTCTTT; CDR3: CASSLGQGNTEAFF; size: NA; D: TRBD1; J: TRBJ1-1; V: TRBV11-2
DNA: TGTGCCAGCAGCTTGAAACAGGGGAGCTATGGCTACACCTTC; CDR3: CASSLKQGSYGYTF; size: NA; D: TRBD1; J: TRBJ1-2; V: TRBV5-4
DNA: TGTGCCAGCAGCCAGGGAGGGCTAGCCACCGGGGAGCTGTTTTTT; CDR3: CASSQGGLATGELFF; size: NA; D: TRBD2; J: TRBJ2-2; V: TRBV11-3
DNA: TGTGCTAGTACTGGGGACAGGTGGAACACTGAAGCTTTCTTT; CDR3: CASTGDRWNTEAFF; size: NA; D: TRBD1; J: TRBJ1-1; V: TRBV19
DNA: TGTGCCAGCAGCTTTTTTGGGGCGGGAGAAAGGTACGAGCAGTACTTC; CDR3: CASSFFGAGERYEQYF; size: NA; D: TRBD2; J: TRBJ2-7; V: TRBV3-1/TRBV3-2
DNA: TGTGCCAGCAGCCAGACACAGGGTTATATCTCCGAGCAGTACTTC; CDR3: CASSQTQGYISEQYF; size: NA; D: NA; J: TRBJ2-7; V: TRBV3-1/TRBV3-2
DNA: TGCAGCGTTGAAGCTCCACAGGGCTCCTACAATGAGCAGTTCTTC; CDR3: CSVEAPQGSYNEQFF; size: NA; D: NA; J: TRBJ2-1; V: TRBV29-1
DNA: TGTGCCAGCAGCGTAGACGGTCTAATGAACACTGAAGCTTTCTTT; CDR3: CASSVDGLMNTEAFF; size: NA; D: NA; J: TRBJ1-1; V: TRBV9
DNA: TGTGCCAGCTCGCTTACCGTACAGGGGGCGCTTTCAACGAACACTGAAGCTTTCTTT; CDR3: CASSLTVQGALSTNTEAFF; size: NA; D: TRBD1; J: TRBJ1-1; V: TRBV18
DNA: TGTGCCAGCAGCCCCCATACAGGGGGGAGGGCAGATACGCAGTATTTT; CDR3: CASSPHTGGRADTQYF; size: NA; D: NA; J: TRBJ2-3; V: TRBV7-2
DNA: TGTGCCAGCAGCTTAAAACTAGCGCGGGAGCAGTACTTC; CDR3: CASSLKLAREQYF; size: NA; D: TRBD2; J: TRBJ2-7; V: TRBV7-2